Presented here are 17 T cell receptor beta chains from one specimen sequenced in a study of vaccination effects on CD4 cells after COVID-19. Before any sequencing was done, the ViraFEST assay used viral peptide pools to expand antigen-specific CD4+ T cells. Isolating CD4+ T cells followed more than eight days of culture. The healthy vaccine recipients, who had no prior SARS-CoV-2 infection, showed negative nucleocapsid antibodies. Their target antigens are unknown. Clones were sequenced by immunoSEQ multiplex PCR, and TCRdb holds only the in-frame ones, with some missing. The sample records fewer than 65,000 clones, roughly 80% being singletons. Sequences were derived from CD4+ T cells from PBMCs cultured with HCoV-OC43 spike peptides, sampled before COVID-19 vaccination. Subset denoted: HCoV-OC43 spike overlapping peptide pool stimulation. The receptors were gathered from a human donor who received a COVID-19 vaccine.

The V call is TRBV4-1, the J call TRBJ2-6, with no clear D. Germline V gene sequence: CDR1 MGHRA, CDR2 YSYEKL. The CDR3 is made up of 14 amino acids. Trimming cost V 2 bases and J 2 bases, with 4 bases left between them. Here the CDR3 DNA reads TGCGCCAGCAGCCAACGCCCTGGGGCCAACGTCCTGACTTTC. Amino acid sequence: CASSQRPGANVLTF.

This clone has a handful of counts. The V call is TRBV11-2, the J call TRBJ2-1, with D perhaps TRBD1 (5 bases). The CDR3 has 16 amino acids. The V gene's germline CDR1 is SGHAT and CDR2 FQNNGV. With 5 bases removed from V and 0 bases from J, the gap between germline ends came to 14 bases. The CDR3 region has the DNA TGTGCCAGCAGCCCGGCGAAGGGGTCCTCCTACAATGAGCAGTTCTTC. Amino acids: CASSPAKGSSYNEQFF.

Here the CDR3 reads CASLDRSHRYTF. CDR3 bases: TGTGCCAGCCTCGACAGGAGCCATCGCTACACCTTC. This chain links TRBV6-5 with TRBJ1-2; possibly TRBD1 for D (6 bases). This CDR3 contains 12 residues. Trimming cost V 8 bases and J 9 bases, with 16 bases left between them. Germline V gives CDR1 MNHEY, CDR2 SVGAGI.

The V and J genes are TRBV3-1 (or the pseudogene TRBV3-2) and TRBJ1-1; a weak D match, TRBD1 (6 bases). CDR1 and CDR2 from the germline V gene are LGHDT and YNNKEL (reference sequence). The V gene lost 4 bases and the J gene lost 4 bases, with 16 bases spanning the gap. The CDR3 has 15 amino acids. In nucleotides, the CDR3 is TGTGCCAGCAGCCCATATCAGGGGACGAGCACTGAAGCTTTCTTT. Protein sequence: CASSPYQGTSTEAFF.

The chain combines TRBV10-1 with TRBJ2-2; TRBD2 might be the D (5 bases). V gave up 7 bases and J gave up 0 bases, with 6 bases separating them. CDR1 and CDR2 from the germline V gene are WNHNN and SYGVQD (reference sequence). The CDR3 spans 13 residues. The CDR3 DNA is TGCGCCAGCAACGGGGCGAACACCGGGGAGCTGTTTTTT. Translation gives CASNGANTGELFF.

To note about this clone: Relative to the germline gene, one junction end is altered; a read error may explain this. V and J are TRBV18 and TRBJ2-5, with 10 bases aligning to TRBD2. Germline V CDR1 and CDR2: KGHSH, LQKENI. This CDR3 region has 16 residues. This chain's CDR3 is CASSPRPSGSQETQYF. CDR3 sequence (DNA): TGTGCCAGCTCGCCACGGCCTAGCGGGAGCCAAGAGACCCAGTACTTC. The whole variable domain, filled in from reference TRBV18 and TRBJ2-5, reads NAGVMQNPRHLVRRRGQEARLRCSPMKGHSHVYWYRQLPEEGLKFMVYLQKENIIDESGMPKERFSAEFPKEGPSILRIQQVVRGDSAAYFCASSPRPSGSQETQYFGPGTRLLVL.

The rearrangement joins TRBV19 to TRBJ2-5, with 8 bases identical to TRBD2. The V and J ends lost 8 bases and 4 bases, in that order; junction bases with no gene match: 6. The V gene's germline CDR1 is LNHDA and CDR2 SQIVND (reference sequence). The CDR3 totals 13 residues. The CDR3 loop is CASAAGGRETQYF. For the CDR3, the DNA is TGTGCCAGTGCGGCGGGGGGCAGAGAGACCCAGTACTTC.

The V gene is TRBV3-1 (or the pseudogene TRBV3-2), the J gene TRBJ1-1; 11 bases are a match to TRBD1. Germline CDR1 LGHDT, CDR2 YNNKEL (reference sequence). V shed 4 bases, J shed 0 bases, and the junction held 13 bases outside the gene matches. This CDR3 is 19 amino acids long. The CDR3 protein is CASSRTGQGAGLLNTEAFF. CDR3 DNA: TGTGCCAGCAGCCGAACCGGACAGGGGGCCGGATTGCTGAACACTGAAGCTTTCTTT.

This clone was counted between two and nine times. The chain joins TRBV2 to TRBJ2-1; possibly TRBD1 for D (5 bases). Germline V gene sequence: CDR1 SNHLY, CDR2 FYNNEI. This CDR3 has 13 amino acids. V was pared by 7 bases and J by 2 bases, with 9 bases between. The CDR3 coding sequence is TGTGCCAGCAATCAGGGTACCTACAATGAGCAGTTCTTC. As protein: CASNQGTYNEQFF.

J is TRBJ2-3 and V is TRBV9, with D possibly being TRBD2 (7 bases). The V end lost 0 bases, the J end lost 4 bases, and 12 bases lay between the germline ends. This CDR3 spans 15 amino acids. The germline V gene encodes CDR1 SGDLS and CDR2 YYNGEE. Here the CDR3 reads CASSVVGGPADTQYF. Written as DNA, the CDR3 is TGTGCCAGCAGCGTAGTGGGGGGGCCTGCAGATACGCAGTATTTT.

This clone appeared a few times. This rearrangement joins TRBV2 to TRBJ2-7, with D maybe TRBD2 (6 bases). V was trimmed by 8 bases and J by 7 bases, leaving 18 bases between them. Germline CDR1 SNHLY, CDR2 FYNNEI. The CDR3 runs to 13 residues. In DNA, the CDR3 is TGTGCCAGCGGTTGGGACTTAAACCGGGAGCAGTACGTC. Translation: CASGWDLNREQYV.

This chain uses TRBV15 with TRBJ2-3, with 8 nucleotides matching TRBD2. CDR3 size: 19 residues. V trimming: 5 bases; J trimming: 0 bases; junction bases outside the gene matches: 16. CDR1 LNHNV and CDR2 YYDKDF come from the germline V gene (reference sequence). Here the CDR3 reads CATSSGRVAGTYSTDTQYF. CDR3 sequence (DNA): TGTGCCACCAGCTCTGGTCGAGTAGCGGGGACCTATAGCACAGATACGCAGTATTTT.

The chain uses TRBV18 and TRBJ1-6; 11 positions agree with TRBD1. V gave up 3 bases and J gave up 9 bases; unmatched junction bases: 10. The germline gives CDR1 KGHSH, CDR2 LQKENI. This CDR3 is built from 17 residues. CDR3 amino acids: CASSPNYGQGAGSPLHF. The CDR3 coding sequence is TGTGCCAGCTCACCGAATTATGGACAGGGGGCAGGTTCACCCCTCCACTTT.

The chain joins TRBV6-5 to TRBJ1-4, with D hard to call. V lost 3 bases to trimming and J lost 10 bases, with 6 bases between them. Germline assignment: CDR1 MNHEY and CDR2 SVGAGI. The CDR3 is 11 residues long. Here the CDR3 reads CASSYIGKLFF. CDR3 nucleotides: TGTGCCAGCAGTTATATAGGAAAACTGTTTTTT.

The chain joins TRBV9 to TRBJ2-5, with 9 bases aligning to TRBD2. The V gene's germline CDR1 is SGDLS and CDR2 YYNGEE. The CDR3 length is 14 residues. With 3 bases clipped from V and 5 bases from J, the junction kept 5 bases outside the gene matches. The CDR3 loop reads CASSAAGGVETQYF. As DNA, the CDR3 is TGTGCCAGCAGCGCCGCGGGGGGGGTGGAGACCCAGTACTTC.

CDR3 DNA sequence: TGTGCCAGCAGCTTTCAGACCGGTAATAGGGACTATGGCTACACCTTC. Amino acids: CASSFQTGNRDYGYTF. V gene TRBV5-6 combines with J gene TRBJ1-2; D gene unclear. The V end was cut by 2 bases, the J end by 3 bases, with 17 bases between. The V gene's germline CDR1 is SGHDT and CDR2 YYEEEE. CDR3 length: 16 amino acids.

The chain combines TRBV6-6 with TRBJ1-5; unclear D gene. Trimming shortened V by 0 bases and J by 6 bases, and 6 bases separated the two germline ends. The CDR3 totals 13 residues. In germline, CDR1 is MNHNY, CDR2 SVGAGI (reference sequence). In nucleotides, the CDR3 is TGTGCCAGCAGTTACTCGAACGGTCAGCCCCAGCATTTT. Protein: CASSYSNGQPQHF.